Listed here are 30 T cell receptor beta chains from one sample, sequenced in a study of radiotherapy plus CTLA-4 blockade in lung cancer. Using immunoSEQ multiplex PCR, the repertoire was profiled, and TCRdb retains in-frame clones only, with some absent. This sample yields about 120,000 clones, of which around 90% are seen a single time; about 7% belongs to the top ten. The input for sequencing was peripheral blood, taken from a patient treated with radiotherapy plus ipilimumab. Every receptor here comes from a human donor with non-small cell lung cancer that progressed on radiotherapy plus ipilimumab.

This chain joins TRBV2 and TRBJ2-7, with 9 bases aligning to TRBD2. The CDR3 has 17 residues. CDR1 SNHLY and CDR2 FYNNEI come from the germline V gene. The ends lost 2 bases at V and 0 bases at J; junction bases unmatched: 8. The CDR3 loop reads CASSEPAGGASSYEQYF. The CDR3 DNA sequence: TGTGCCAGCAGTGAACCAGCGGGAGGCGCGAGCTCCTACGAGCAGTACTTC.

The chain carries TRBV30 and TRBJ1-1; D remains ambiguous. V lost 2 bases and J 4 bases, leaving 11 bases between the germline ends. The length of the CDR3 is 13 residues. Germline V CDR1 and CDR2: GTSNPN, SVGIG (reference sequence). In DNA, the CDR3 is TGTGCCTGGAGTCCCTCATTGGGCACTGAAGCTTTCTTT. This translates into CAWSPSLGTEAFF.

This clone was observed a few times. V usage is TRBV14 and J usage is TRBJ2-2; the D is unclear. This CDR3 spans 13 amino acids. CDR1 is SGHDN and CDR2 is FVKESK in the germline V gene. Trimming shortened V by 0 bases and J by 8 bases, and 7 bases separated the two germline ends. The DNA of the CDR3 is TGTGCCAGCAGCCAAGAGTTGATTGGGGAGCTGTTTTTT. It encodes CASSQELIGELFF.

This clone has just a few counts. The CDR3 sequence is CASSDRAGNTIYF. Written as DNA, the CDR3 is TGCGCCAGCAGCGACAGGGCTGGAAACACCATATATTTT. V usage is TRBV5-1 and J usage is TRBJ1-3; 7 nucleotides agree with TRBD1. Per the germline V gene, CDR1 is SGHRS and CDR2 is YFSETQ. This CDR3 is 13 amino acids long. The J segment lost 2 bases and the V segment lost 4 bases, leaving 0 bases of the junction unmatched.

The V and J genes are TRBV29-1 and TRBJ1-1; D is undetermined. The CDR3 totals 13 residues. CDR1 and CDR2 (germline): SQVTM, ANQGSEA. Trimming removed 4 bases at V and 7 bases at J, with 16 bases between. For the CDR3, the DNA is TGCAGCGTTGCCCTGCACGGGCCAAATGAAGCTTTCTTT. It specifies CSVALHGPNEAFF.

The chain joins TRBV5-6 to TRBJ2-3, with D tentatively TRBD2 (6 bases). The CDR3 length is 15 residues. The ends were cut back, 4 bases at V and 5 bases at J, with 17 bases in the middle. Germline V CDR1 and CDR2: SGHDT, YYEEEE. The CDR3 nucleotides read TGTGCCAGCAGCCCCACCGGGCCGCGGGGAGATACGCAGTATTTT. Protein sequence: CASSPTGPRGDTQYF. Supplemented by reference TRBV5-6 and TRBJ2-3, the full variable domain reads DAGVTQSPTHLIKTRGQQVTLRCSPKSGHDTVSWYQQALGQGPQFIFQYYEEEERQRGNFPDRFSGHQFPNYSSELNVNALLLGDSALYLCASSPTGPRGDTQYFGPGTRLTVL.

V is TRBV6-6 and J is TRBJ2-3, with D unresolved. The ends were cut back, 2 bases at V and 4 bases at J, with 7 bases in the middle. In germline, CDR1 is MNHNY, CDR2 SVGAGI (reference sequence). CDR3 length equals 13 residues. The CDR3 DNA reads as TGTGCCAGCAGTTACCCCGTATCAGATACGCAGTATTTT. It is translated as CASSYPVSDTQYF.

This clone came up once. CDR3 bases: TGTGCCAGCAATTCCGCCGGGACAGTGAACGAGCAGTACTTC. It is translated as CASNSAGTVNEQYF. The rearrangement links TRBV6-5 to TRBJ2-7, with 7 bases matching TRBD1. Germline values: CDR1 MNHEY, CDR2 SVGAGI. V was pared by 7 bases and J by 5 bases, with 11 bases of the junction left unmatched. The CDR3 spans 14 residues.

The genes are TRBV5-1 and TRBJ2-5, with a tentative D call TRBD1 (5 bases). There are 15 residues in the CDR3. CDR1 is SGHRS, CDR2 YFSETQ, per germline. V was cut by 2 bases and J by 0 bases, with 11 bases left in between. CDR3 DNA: TGCGCCAGCAGCTTCAGGGAACCGTACCAAGAGACCCAGTACTTC. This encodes CASSFREPYQETQYF.

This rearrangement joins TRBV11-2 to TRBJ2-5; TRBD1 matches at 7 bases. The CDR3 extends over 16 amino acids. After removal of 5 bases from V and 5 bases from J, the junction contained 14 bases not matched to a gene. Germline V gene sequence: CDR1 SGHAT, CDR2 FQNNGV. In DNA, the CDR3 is TGTGCCAGCAGCCCTGACAGGGCATCTCTCGGGGAGACCCAGTACTTC. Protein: CASSPDRASLGETQYF.

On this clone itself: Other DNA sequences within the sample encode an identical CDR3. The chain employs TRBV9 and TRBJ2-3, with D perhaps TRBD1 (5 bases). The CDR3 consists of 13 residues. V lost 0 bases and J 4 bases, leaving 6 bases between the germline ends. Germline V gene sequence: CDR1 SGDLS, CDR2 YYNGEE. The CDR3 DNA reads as TGTGCCAGCAGCGTAGAAGGGGCAGATACGCAGTATTTT. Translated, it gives CASSVEGADTQYF.

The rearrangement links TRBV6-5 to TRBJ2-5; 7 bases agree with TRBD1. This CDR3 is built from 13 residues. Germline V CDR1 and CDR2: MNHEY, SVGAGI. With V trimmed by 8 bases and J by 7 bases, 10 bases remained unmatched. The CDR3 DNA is TGTGCCAGCTCGCAGGACAGGTTGGGGACCCAGTACTTC. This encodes CASSQDRLGTQYF.

CDR3 DNA sequence: TGTGCCAGCAGCGTGGGCCTTCAAGCGGATACGCAGTATTTT. Translation gives CASSVGLQADTQYF. The chain carries TRBV9 and TRBJ2-3; D gene unclear. Germline V gene data show CDR1 as SGDLS and CDR2 as YYNGEE. The CDR3 has 14 residues. Trimming took off 2 bases at V and 6 bases at J, with 13 bases between the two ends.

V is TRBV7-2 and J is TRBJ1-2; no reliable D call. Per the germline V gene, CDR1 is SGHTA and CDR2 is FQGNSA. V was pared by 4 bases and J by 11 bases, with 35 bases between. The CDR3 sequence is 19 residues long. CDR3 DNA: TGTGCCAGCAGCTCAGAAATTGGGCTATTTGGTCCGGGTGAGGGTTTGTACACCTTC. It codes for CASSSEIGLFGPGEGLYTF.

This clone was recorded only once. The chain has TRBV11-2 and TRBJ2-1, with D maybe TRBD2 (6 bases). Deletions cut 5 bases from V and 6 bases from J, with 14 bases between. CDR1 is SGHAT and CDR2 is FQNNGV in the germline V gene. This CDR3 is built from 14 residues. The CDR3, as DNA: TGTGCCAGCAGCGACGAACCTAGCGTCAATGAGCAGTTCTTC. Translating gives CASSDEPSVNEQFF.

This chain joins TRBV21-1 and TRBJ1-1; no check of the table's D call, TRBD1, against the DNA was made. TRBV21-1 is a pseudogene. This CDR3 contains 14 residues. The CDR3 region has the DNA TGTGCCAGCAGCTCCCGTTACAGGGGGGTAAGAGCTTTCTTT. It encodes CASSSRYRGVRAFF.

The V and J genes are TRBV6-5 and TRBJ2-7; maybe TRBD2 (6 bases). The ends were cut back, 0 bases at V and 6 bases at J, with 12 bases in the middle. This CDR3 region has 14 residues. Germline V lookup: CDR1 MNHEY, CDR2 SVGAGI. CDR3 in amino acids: CASSYSQGGREQYF. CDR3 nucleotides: TGTGCCAGCAGTTACTCTCAGGGAGGTCGCGAGCAGTACTTC.

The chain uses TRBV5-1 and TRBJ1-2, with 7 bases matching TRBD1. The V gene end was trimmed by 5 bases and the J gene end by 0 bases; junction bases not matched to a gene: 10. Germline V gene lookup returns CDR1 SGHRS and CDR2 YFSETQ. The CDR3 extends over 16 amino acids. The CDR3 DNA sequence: TGCGCCAGCAGTCCTGACAGGGTCCAAGCTAACTATGGCTACACCTTC. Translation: CASSPDRVQANYGYTF.

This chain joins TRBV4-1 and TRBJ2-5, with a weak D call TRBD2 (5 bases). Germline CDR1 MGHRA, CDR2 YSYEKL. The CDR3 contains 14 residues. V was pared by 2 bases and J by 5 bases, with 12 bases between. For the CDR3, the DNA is TGCGCCAGCAGCCAATTGGGGAGTGGGGAGACCCAGTACTTC. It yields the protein CASSQLGSGETQYF.

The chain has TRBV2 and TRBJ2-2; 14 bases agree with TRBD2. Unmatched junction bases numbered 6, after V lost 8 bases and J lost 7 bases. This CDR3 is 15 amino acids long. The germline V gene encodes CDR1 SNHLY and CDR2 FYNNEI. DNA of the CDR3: TGTGCCAGCGGCCGACTAGCGGGAGGGGGCGGGGAGCTGTTTTTT. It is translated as CASGRLAGGGGELFF.

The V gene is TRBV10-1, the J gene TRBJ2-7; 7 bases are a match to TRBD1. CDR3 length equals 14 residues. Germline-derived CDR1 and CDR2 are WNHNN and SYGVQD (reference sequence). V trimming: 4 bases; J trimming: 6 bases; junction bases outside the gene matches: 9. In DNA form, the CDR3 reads TGCGCCAGCAGTGCGACAGGGTTGGTCTCCGAGCAGTACTTC. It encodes CASSATGLVSEQYF.

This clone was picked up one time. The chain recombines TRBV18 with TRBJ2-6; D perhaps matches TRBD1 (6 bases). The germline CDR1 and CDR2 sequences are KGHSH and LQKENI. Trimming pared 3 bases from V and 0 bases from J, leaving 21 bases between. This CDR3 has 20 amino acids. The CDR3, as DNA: TGTGCCAGCTCACCCTTCTCTGACTACCCAGGGGCCTCTGGGGCCAACGTCCTGACTTTC. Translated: CASSPFSDYPGASGANVLTF.

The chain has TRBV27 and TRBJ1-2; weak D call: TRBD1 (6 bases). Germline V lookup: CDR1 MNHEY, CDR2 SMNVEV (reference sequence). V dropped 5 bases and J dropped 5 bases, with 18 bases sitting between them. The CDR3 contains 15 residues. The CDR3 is CASSGRQGFLYGYTF. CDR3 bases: TGTGCCAGCAGTGGGAGGCAGGGGTTCTTGTATGGCTACACCTTC.

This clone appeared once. Here the CDR3 reads CASSLVSGGISGNTIYF. The CDR3 DNA reads as TGTGCCAGCAGCTTAGTGTCGGGGGGTATCTCTGGAAACACCATATATTTT. J is TRBJ1-3 and V is TRBV7-8, with a possible D match to TRBD1 (5 bases). From germline, CDR1 is SGHVS and CDR2 FQNEAQ. The CDR3 is 17 residues long. With 1 base removed from V and 0 bases from J, the gap between germline ends came to 13 bases.

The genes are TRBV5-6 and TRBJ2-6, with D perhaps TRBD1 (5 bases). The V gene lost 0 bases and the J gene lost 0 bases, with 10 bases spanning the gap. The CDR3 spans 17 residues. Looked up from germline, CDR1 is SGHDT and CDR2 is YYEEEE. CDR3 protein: CASSLVRTHSGANVLTF. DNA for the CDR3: TGTGCCAGCAGCTTGGTTAGGACACACTCTGGGGCCAACGTCCTGACTTTC.

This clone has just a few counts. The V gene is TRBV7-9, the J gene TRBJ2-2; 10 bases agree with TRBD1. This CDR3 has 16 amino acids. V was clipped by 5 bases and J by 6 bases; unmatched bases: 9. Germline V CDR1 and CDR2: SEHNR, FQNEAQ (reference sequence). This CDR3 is CASSPRQGAVAGELFF. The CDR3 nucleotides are TGTGCCAGCAGCCCTAGACAGGGGGCGGTCGCCGGGGAGCTGTTTTTT.

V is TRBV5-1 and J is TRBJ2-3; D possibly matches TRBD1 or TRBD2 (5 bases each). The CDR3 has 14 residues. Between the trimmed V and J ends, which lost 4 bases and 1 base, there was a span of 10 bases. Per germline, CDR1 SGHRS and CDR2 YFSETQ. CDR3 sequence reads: CASSPGRGTDTQYF. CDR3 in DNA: TGCGCCAGCAGCCCGGGACGTGGCACAGATACGCAGTATTTT.

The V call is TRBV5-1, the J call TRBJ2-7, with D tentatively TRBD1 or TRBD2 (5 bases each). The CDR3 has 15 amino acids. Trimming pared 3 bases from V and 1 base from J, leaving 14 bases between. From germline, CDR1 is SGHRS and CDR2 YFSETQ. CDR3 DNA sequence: TGCGCCAGCAGCTCCGGGACGGCAGGTTCCTACGAGCAGTACTTC. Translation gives CASSSGTAGSYEQYF.

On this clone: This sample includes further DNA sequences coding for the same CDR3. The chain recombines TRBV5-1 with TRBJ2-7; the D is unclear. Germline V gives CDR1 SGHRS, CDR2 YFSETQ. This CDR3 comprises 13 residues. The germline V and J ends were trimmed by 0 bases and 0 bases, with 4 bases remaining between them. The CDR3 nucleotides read TGCGCCAGCAGCTTGGTGGCCTCCTACGAGCAGTACTTC. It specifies CASSLVASYEQYF.

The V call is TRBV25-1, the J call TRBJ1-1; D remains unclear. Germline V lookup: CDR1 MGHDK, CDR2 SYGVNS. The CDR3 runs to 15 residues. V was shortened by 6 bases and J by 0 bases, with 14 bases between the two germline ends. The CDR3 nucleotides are TGTGCCAGCAGAGGGCGCATCGCCATGAACACTGAAGCTTTCTTT. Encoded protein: CASRGRIAMNTEAFF.